This T cell receptor beta chain derives from a study of shared clonotypes between healthy human individuals (dated by TCRdb to about 2020). General notes on the study: The cohort comprised two women and a few men aged 18 to 49 years. Blood TCR repertoires of several healthy adults were deeply sequenced to estimate repertoire size and the extent of clonotype sharing between individuals. Between about 0.8 and 9 billion PBMCs per donor were obtained by leukapheresis. For each donor, CD4 naive and CD4 memory were each run on three plates, CD8 naive on two plates, and CD8 memory on one plate. To increase sequencing depth and limit assay-specific biases, TCR repertoire library preparation and sequencing were carried out by different laboratories using diverse techniques.

Overall study results and their limits: The genetic and exposure-history diversity represented was limited by the small number of donors. Clonotypes shared by all four sorted-subset donors showed higher generation probabilities than non-shared clonotypes. Across a handful of donors, about 4.5% of naive CD4, approximately 3.5% of naive CD8, roughly 2.3% of memory CD4, and 0.4% of memory CD8 clonotypes were shared. Only blood was sampled, and tissue TCR repertoires likely differ from those in blood. Rarefaction of sorted-subset datasets indicated incomplete sequencing despite the large sequencing depth. Estimated clonotype richness was generally larger for naive than for memory subsets. Based on pairwise subsampling, the degree of clonotype sharing among donors was expected to be affected by sequencing depth.

Using the deep immunoSEQ assay, TCR CDR3 regions were amplified from genomic DNA by multiplex PCR. Extracted genomic DNA from each cell subset was spread evenly across all wells of several immunoSEQ 96-well plates, with each plate serving as a replicate. For sorted subsets, each replicate PCR was loaded with 200 ng genomic DNA, equivalent to 25,000 to 35,000 T cell genomes. Purified libraries were quantified with a Qubit 3.0 fluorometer, sized on a Bioanalyzer 2100, and re-quantified with the KAPA Library Quantification kit. Every immunoSEQ 96-well plate was sequenced on a dedicated single-read 150-cycle Illumina NextSeq 550 flow cell. The study's processing was this. Because the immunoSEQ output held only junctional sequences and lacked quality scores, the filtering could not match the filtering applied to full-length reads. To assign V/J genes and CDR3, sequences were annotated using PyIR, a Python wrapper for IgBLAST v1.9, with IMGT germline references. Any read was removed if the V/J assignment was weak (E-value above 1e-6), the CDR3 was missing, or the read contained stop codons, out-of-frame junctions, or ambiguous translated residues. A V3J clonotype was defined by an identical inferred V gene, J gene, and CDR3 amino acid sequence. Percentage overlap between repertoires was calculated by dividing the number of shared unique clonotypes by the size of the smaller repertoire. Three approaches were used to assess repertoire richness: RTK rarefaction, the Chao1 estimator, and Recon v2.1 estimates of unobserved clonotypes. OLGA was used to compute generation probabilities for all TCRbeta clonotypes that the gDNA method yielded from four donors. What TCRdb holds here is the immuneACCESS table cut down to in-frame rearrangements. Part of the clones is not present; checked against another copy, under half of the missing clones reflect an unresolved V gene, and the others are unexplained. The V and J calls and the clone size are those of that table, but D and trimming were determined from the DNA. The sample table records about 1 million clones; around 76% of these occur just once. The top ten clonotypes cover 1.4% of the sample.

CDR1 and CDR2 are drawn from the germline V gene (reference sequence): SGHNT, YYREEE. Counted from cysteine to phenylalanine, this CDR3 has 15 amino acids. Left in the record is the CDR3 DNA by itself, 45 bases read in frame from the first base. V gives up 4 bases and J gives up 7 bases, and the segment between their germline ends measures 20 bases. Healthy HIV-negative adults with no recently reported acute infections or vaccinations were included as donors. Every donor was a Caucasian adult living in Nashville, Tennessee, USA. Magnetic negative selection was used to enrich CD4+ T cells, after which naive cells were positively selected on CD45RA and the negative fraction became the memory subset. After blood collection by leukapheresis, PBMCs were isolated using Ficoll-Histopaque density gradient centrifugation and then cryopreserved in the vapor phase of liquid nitrogen. Analytical flow cytometry was used to check the purity and quantity of each magnetically sorted T cell population. Genomic DNA was isolated from every sorted fraction and measured by UV absorbance on a Nanodrop 2000c.

As regards this clone: The clone's antigen remains unknown. The sample holds no much larger clone one base away, and base qualities are not on file.

Material for sequencing was memory CD4+ T cells sorted from blood. The sample's cell subset or site label, in plain terms: CD45RA-negative fraction. Rearrangement joined TRBV5-4 to TRBJ1-2; too little of a D gene remains to name it. The receptor comes from a man aged 18 to 30 in good health. The nucleotides read TGTGCCAGCAGCCACTTCTCATCGAGGGCGAGTGGCTACACCTTC. Its translation reads: CASSHFSSRASGYTF.